This entry lists 12 T cell receptor beta chains sequenced from one sample in a study of blood T cell repertoires in COVID-19. The repertoire was sequenced with immunoSEQ multiplex PCR; TCRdb's copy has only in-frame clones and lacks some. The table has roughly 120,000 clones, about 79% seen once; the top ten hold 7% to 9.5%. Sequenced input: peripheral blood. These receptors were taken from a woman over 75 with active or convalescent COVID-19.

The V and J genes are TRBV7-8 and TRBJ2-7; 10 positions match TRBD2. The V gene end was trimmed by 1 base and the J gene end by 2 bases; junction bases not matched to a gene: 5. CDR3 size: 16 residues. Per germline, CDR1 SGHVS and CDR2 FQNEAQ. DNA for the CDR3: TGTGCCAGCAGCTTAGTAGGAGGGACTAGCGCCTACGAGCAGTACTTC. Encoded protein: CASSLVGGTSAYEQYF.

This chain joins TRBV19 and TRBJ2-1; 9 bases match TRBD1. This CDR3 is built from 15 residues. The germline V gene encodes CDR1 LNHDA and CDR2 SQIVND (reference sequence). J was trimmed by 1 base and V by 3 bases; bases with no gene match: 1. The CDR3 bases are TGTGCCAGTAGTATCGACAGGGGGTCCTACAATGAGCAGTTCTTC. Translated, it gives CASSIDRGSYNEQFF. Drawing the rest from reference TRBV19 and TRBJ2-1, the complete variable domain is DGGITQSPKYLFRKEGQNVTLSCEQNLNHDAMYWYRQDPGQGLRLIYYSQIVNDFQKGDIAEGYSVSREKKESFPLTVTSAQKNPTAFYLCASSIDRGSYNEQFFGPGTRLTVL.

This sequence joins TRBV5-1 and TRBJ2-3, with a tentative D call TRBD2 (6 bases). Trimming took 3 bases from V and 0 from J, leaving 11 bases between them. This CDR3 is built from 15 residues. Germline values: CDR1 SGHRS, CDR2 YFSETQ. The chain's CDR3 is CASSWGGSSTDTQYF. CDR3 in DNA: TGCGCCAGCAGCTGGGGAGGATCAAGCACAGATACGCAGTATTTT.

The chain has TRBV4-1 and TRBJ1-5; the D gene is possibly TRBD1 (6 bases). V lost 1 base and J lost 12, with 19 bases in between. This CDR3 spans 15 amino acids. CDR1 and CDR2 from the germline V gene are MGHRA and YSYEKL. Here the CDR3 reads CASSQAITGSIHQHF. The CDR3 DNA follows: TGCGCCAGCAGCCAAGCGATAACAGGGTCTATCCACCAGCATTTT.

The V call is TRBV7-8, the J call TRBJ1-2, with 7 bases lining up with TRBD1. Germline V gene sequence: CDR1 SGHVS, CDR2 FQNEAQ. The CDR3 has 17 amino acids. With 7 bases clipped from V and 0 bases from J, the junction kept 14 bases outside the gene matches. CDR3 nucleotides: TGTGCCAGCATGGACCGGGACAGAAGCTTTGCTAACTATGGCTACACCTTC. This translates into CASMDRDRSFANYGYTF.

The J gene is TRBJ2-3, the V gene TRBV4-1, with D perhaps matching TRBD1 (6 bases). The CDR3 covers 15 residues. The V gene lost 6 bases and the J gene lost 0 bases, with 13 bases spanning the gap. In germline, CDR1 is MGHRA, CDR2 YSYEKL. The DNA for the CDR3 is TGCGCCAGCAGTGCAACAGGGCCTAGCACAGATACGCAGTATTTT. Translation: CASSATGPSTDTQYF.

V and J are TRBV5-8 and TRBJ2-2, with 16 bases aligning to TRBD2. The CDR3 consists of 17 residues. J gave up 3 bases and V 4 bases, and 3 bases lay outside the gene matches. Germline V CDR1 and CDR2: SGHTS, YDEGEE. The CDR3 loop reads CASSPGLAGGHTGELFF. CDR3 DNA: TGTGCCAGCAGCCCGGGACTAGCGGGAGGGCACACCGGGGAGCTGTTTTTT.

This clone has ten or more counts. The chain has TRBV5-1 and TRBJ1-5; D might be TRBD1 (5 bases). Between the trimmed V and J ends, which lost 7 bases and 6 bases, there was a span of 20 bases. The CDR3 runs 15 residues. Per the germline V gene, CDR1 is SGHRS and CDR2 is YFSETQ. The CDR3 coding sequence is TGCGCCAGCCGCCCTGGAGGGGAATATAGTCAGCCCCAGCATTTT. Translation gives CASRPGGEYSQPQHF.

The chain recombines TRBV29-1 with TRBJ2-5; perhaps TRBD1 as D (5 bases). The CDR3 has 12 residues. The germline gives CDR1 SQVTM, CDR2 ANQGSEA. V was trimmed by 3 bases and J by 5 bases, leaving 10 bases between them. The CDR3: CSVDQGIETQYF. As DNA, the CDR3 is TGCAGCGTTGACCAGGGTATCGAGACCCAGTACTTC.

In its sample, this clone was seen a few times. V usage is TRBV28 and J usage is TRBJ2-2; the match to TRBD2 covers 11 bases. The germline V gene encodes CDR1 MDHEN and CDR2 SYDVKM. This CDR3 is 16 amino acids long. After removal of 4 bases from V and 5 bases from J, the junction contained 6 bases not matched to a gene. The CDR3 DNA sequence: TGTGCCAGCAGTTCATCTAGCGGGAGGTTAACCGGGGAGCTGTTTTTT. As protein: CASSSSSGRLTGELFF.

DNA for the CDR3: TGTGCCAGCAGCTTAGGAGGTTGGACAGGGCTCTACAATGAGCAGTTCTTC. As protein: CASSLGGWTGLYNEQFF. The V and J genes are TRBV7-9 and TRBJ2-1, with 8 bases aligning to TRBD1. The CDR3 sequence is 17 residues long. Germline values: CDR1 SEHNR, CDR2 FQNEAQ (reference sequence). V dropped 1 base and J dropped 3; count of bases not matched to a gene: 8.

The chain uses TRBV4-2 and TRBJ1-6; D unclear. The germline V and J ends were trimmed by 1 base and 7 bases, with 14 bases remaining between them. The CDR3 extends over 16 amino acids. Germline-derived CDR1 and CDR2 are LGHNA and YNFKEQ. The CDR3 spells CASSQGGGTGNSPLHF. DNA of the CDR3: TGTGCCAGCAGCCAAGGGGGAGGCACGGGGAATTCACCCCTCCACTTT.